The 10 T cell receptor beta chains listed next were all sequenced from one sample in a study of regulatory T cells in long-lasting Graves disease. Time point given: persistent/refractory GD, antithyroid drugs over 5 years with positive TRAb. Preparation of the TCR library used RNA extracted from PBMCs. Assembly of TCR beta libraries relied on iRepertoire HTBI primers together with Arm-PCR of CDR3 regions. One entry per CDR3 protein, called by TCRdb with MiXCR from the multiplex PCR reads. The sample contains a few hundred thousand distinct CDR3 sequences, 23% of which appear only once. The sample here was peripheral blood mononuclear cells (PBMCs), taken when the disease was refractory, from a patient treated with antithyroid drugs. The source is a female donor with Graves disease.

The chain employs TRBV5-1 and TRBJ1-3; maybe TRBD1 (6 bases). The CDR3 has 15 amino acids. The germline V gene has CDR1 SGHRS and CDR2 YFSETQ. The V end was cut by 4 bases, the J end by 4 bases, with 15 bases between. The CDR3 DNA reads as TGCGCCAGCAGCCCGTCCTGGGGGCGAGGAAACACCATATATTTT. As protein: CASSPSWGRGNTIYF.

This clonotype occurred a few times. The chain uses TRBV30 and TRBJ1-1; 7 nucleotides match TRBD1. Germline V gene sequence: CDR1 GTSNPN, CDR2 SVGIG (reference sequence). The CDR3 loop spans 14 amino acids. The J segment lost 4 bases and the V segment lost 5 bases, leaving 10 bases of the junction unmatched. This CDR3 reads CAWLRGVWATEAFF. CDR3 nucleotide sequence: TGTGCCTGGCTCAGGGGGGTTTGGGCCACTGAAGCTTTCTTT.

Many counts were recorded for this clonotype. The chain uses TRBV28 and TRBJ2-7; 9 bases line up with TRBD2. J lost 6 bases, V lost 1 base, and 13 bases had no gene match. Germline CDR1 and CDR2: MDHEN and SYDVKM. This CDR3 contains 17 residues. The DNA of the CDR3 is TGTGCCAGCAGTTTATTGCCTAGCGGGACCTGGATCCCCGAGCAGTACTTC. This encodes CASSLLPSGTWIPEQYF.

The sample holds many counts of this clonotype. The V call is TRBV6-5, the J call TRBJ2-7; 7 bases are a match to TRBD2. The CDR3 extends over 14 amino acids. The junction had 4 bases not matched to a gene; V was cut back by 2 bases and J by 3 bases. CDR1 is MNHEY, CDR2 SVGAGI, per germline. CDR3 sequence: CASSYAGAGYEQYF. CDR3 in DNA: TGTGCCAGCAGTTACGCGGGAGCTGGCTACGAGCAGTACTTC.

This clonotype was counted between two and nine times. CDR3 residues: CSAVRSGYGYTF. Written as DNA, the CDR3 is TGCAGTGCTGTTCGTAGCGGTTATGGCTACACCTTC. This chain connects TRBV20-1 to TRBJ1-2; D is unclear. The CDR3 consists of 12 residues. Between the trimmed V and J ends, which lost 5 bases and 5 bases, there was a span of 12 bases. Germline V lookup: CDR1 DFQATT, CDR2 SNEGSKA (reference sequence).

The chain combines TRBV20-1 with TRBJ2-7; D is undetermined. This CDR3 is 13 amino acids long. Germline lookup yields CDR1 DFQATT and CDR2 SNEGSKA (reference sequence). V was shortened by 5 bases and J by 2 bases, with 13 bases between the two germline ends. CDR3 nucleotide sequence: TGCAGTGCTGTTTCTGCCGAAACCTACGAGCAGTACTTC. Amino acids: CSAVSAETYEQYF.

This chain links TRBV10-3 with TRBJ2-1, with a possible D match to TRBD2 (7 bases). In germline, CDR1 is ENHRY, CDR2 SYGVKD. Trimming took 4 bases from V and 3 from J, leaving 19 bases between them. The CDR3 is 17 residues long. The CDR3 DNA is TGTGCCATCAGTGCAGCGGGGACAACTTCGGTCTACAATGAGCAGTTCTTC. Protein sequence: CAISAAGTTSVYNEQFF.

This clonotype was detected ten times or more. The V call is TRBV28, the J call TRBJ1-4, with unresolved D. Germline loops: CDR1 MDHEN, CDR2 SYDVKM. Trimming removed 5 bases from V and 11 bases from J, with 12 bases in between. The CDR3 runs to 12 residues. The CDR3 region has the DNA TGTGCCAGCAGTCCCGCTTTAGGTAAACTGTTTTTT. The encoded protein is CASSPALGKLFF.

To note about this clonotype: A much bigger clone sits one base away, suggesting this may be a read error. The genes are TRBV6-2 or TRBV6-3 and TRBJ2-7, with D tentatively TRBD1 (6 bases). V lost 5 bases and J 3 bases, leaving 14 bases between the germline ends. Germline V gives CDR1 MNHEY, CDR2 SVGEGT. The CDR3 is made up of 14 amino acids. The chain's CDR3 is CASSPTGMDYEQYF. The CDR3 nucleotides read TGTGCCAGCAGTCCCACAGGGATGGACTACGAGCAGTACTTC.

V is TRBV4-1 and J is TRBJ1-3, with D hard to call. Germline CDR1 reads MGHRA; CDR2 reads YSYEKL. This CDR3 has 16 amino acids. V was cut by 1 base and J by 3 bases, with 13 bases left in between. CDR3: CASSQGSRFVGNTIYF. The CDR3 nucleotides read TGCGCCAGCAGCCAAGGTTCACGGTTTGTTGGAAACACCATATATTTT.